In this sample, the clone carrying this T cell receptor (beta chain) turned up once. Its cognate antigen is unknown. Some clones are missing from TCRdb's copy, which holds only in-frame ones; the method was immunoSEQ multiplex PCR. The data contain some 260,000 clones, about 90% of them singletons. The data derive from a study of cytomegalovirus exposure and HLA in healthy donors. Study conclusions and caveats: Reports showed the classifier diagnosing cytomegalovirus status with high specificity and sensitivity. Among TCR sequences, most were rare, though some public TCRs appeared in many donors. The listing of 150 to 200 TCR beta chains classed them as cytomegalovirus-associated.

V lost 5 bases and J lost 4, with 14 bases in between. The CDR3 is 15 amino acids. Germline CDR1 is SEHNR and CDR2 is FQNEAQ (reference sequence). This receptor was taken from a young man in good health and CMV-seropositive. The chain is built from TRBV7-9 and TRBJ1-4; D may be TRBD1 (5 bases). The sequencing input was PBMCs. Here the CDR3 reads CASSPRQMVNEKLFF. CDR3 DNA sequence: TGTGCCAGCAGCCCGAGACAGATGGTTAATGAAAAACTGTTTTTT.